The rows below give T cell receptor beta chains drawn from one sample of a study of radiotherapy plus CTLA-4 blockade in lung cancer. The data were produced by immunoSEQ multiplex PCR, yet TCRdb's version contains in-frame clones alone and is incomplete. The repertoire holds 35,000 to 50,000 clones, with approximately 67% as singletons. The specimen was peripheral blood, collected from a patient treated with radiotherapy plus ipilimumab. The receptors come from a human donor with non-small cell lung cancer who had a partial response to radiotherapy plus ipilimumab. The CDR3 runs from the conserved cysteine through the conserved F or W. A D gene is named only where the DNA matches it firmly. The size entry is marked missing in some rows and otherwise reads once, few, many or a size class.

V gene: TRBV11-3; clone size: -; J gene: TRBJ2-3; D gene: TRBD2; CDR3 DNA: TGTGCCAGCAGCTTCGGGACTACCACAGATACGCAGTATTTT; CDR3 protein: CASSFGTTTDTQYF
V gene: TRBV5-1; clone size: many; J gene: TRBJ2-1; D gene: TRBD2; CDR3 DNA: TGCGCCAGCAGCTTGGAACTAGCGACCTACAATGAGCAGTTCTTC; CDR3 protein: CASSLELATYNEQFF
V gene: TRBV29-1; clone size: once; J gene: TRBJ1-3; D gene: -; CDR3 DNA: TGCAGCGCTCTCAGTGGTCGAAACACCATATATTTT; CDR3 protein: CSALSGRNTIYF
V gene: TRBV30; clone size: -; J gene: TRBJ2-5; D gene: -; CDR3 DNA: TGTGCCTGGACCCGGGGTAGCGGACAAGAGACCCAGTACTTC; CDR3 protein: CAWTRGSGQETQYF
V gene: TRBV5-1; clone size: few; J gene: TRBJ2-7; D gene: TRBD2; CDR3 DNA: TGCGCCAGCAGCCCAGGGACTAGCGGGGGATACGAGCAGTACTTC; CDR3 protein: CASSPGTSGGYEQYF
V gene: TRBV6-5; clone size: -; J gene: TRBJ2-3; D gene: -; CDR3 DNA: TGTGCCAGCAGTGAGCCTACGCAGTATTTT; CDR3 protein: CASSEPTQYF
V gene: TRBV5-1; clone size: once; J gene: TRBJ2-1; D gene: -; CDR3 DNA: TGCGCCAGCGGTAAGGACAGATACAATGAGCAGTTCTTC; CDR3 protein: CASGKDRYNEQFF
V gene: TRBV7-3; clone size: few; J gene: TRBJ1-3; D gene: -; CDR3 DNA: TGTGCCAGCAGTTCAGCCACGCGTCGGGGTCGAAACACCATATATTTT; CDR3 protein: CASSSATRRGRNTIYF
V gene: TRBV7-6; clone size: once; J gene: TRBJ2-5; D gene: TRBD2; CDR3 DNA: TGTGCCAGCAGCTTGGGACTAGCGAGGCAGGAGACCCAGTACTTC; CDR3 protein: CASSLGLARQETQYF
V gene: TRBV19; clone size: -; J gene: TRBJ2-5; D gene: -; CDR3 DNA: TGTGCCAGTAATAACGTCCCGGGGACCCAGTACTTC; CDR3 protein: CASNNVPGTQYF
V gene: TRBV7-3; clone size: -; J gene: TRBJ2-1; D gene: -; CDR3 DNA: TGTGCCAGCAGCTTAAGGCCCCCCGGGGGTGCGGGGCTAAACAATGAGCAGTTCTTC; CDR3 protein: CASSLRPPGGAGLNNEQFF
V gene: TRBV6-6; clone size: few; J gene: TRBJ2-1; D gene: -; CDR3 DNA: TGTGCCAGCAGACCGGGACTCATAGTGGGCAATGAGCAGTTCTTC; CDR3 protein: CASRPGLIVGNEQFF
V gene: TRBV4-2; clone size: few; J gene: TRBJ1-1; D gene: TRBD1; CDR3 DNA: TGTGCCAGCAGCTTGGCAGGGGGAGGCACTGAAGCTTTCTTT; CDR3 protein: CASSLAGGGTEAFF
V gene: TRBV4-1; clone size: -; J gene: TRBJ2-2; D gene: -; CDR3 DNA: TGCGCCAGCAGCCAAGGCCCCCTCGGGCGGGCGGATAAAACCAACACCGGGGAGCTGTTTTTT; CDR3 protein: CASSQGPLGRADKTNTGELFF
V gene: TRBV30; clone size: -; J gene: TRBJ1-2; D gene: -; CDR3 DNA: TGTGCCTGCCCCCAAGGGGGCTATGGCTACACCTTC; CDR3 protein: CACPQGGYGYTF
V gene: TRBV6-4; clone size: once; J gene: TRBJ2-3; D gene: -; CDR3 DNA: TGTGCCAGCAGTGACTCGTCCGGCAGGGATAGCACAGATACGCAGTATTTT; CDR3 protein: CASSDSSGRDSTDTQYF
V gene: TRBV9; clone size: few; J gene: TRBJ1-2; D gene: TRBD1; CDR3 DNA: TGTGCCAGCAGCGCGCCGGGACAGGAGACCTATGGCTACACCTTC; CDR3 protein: CASSAPGQETYGYTF
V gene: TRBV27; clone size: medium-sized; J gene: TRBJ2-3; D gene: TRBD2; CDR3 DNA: TGTGCCAGCAGGCTAGCGGTGAGCACAGATACGCAGTATTTT; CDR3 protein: CASRLAVSTDTQYF
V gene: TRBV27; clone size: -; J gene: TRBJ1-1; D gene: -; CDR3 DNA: TGTGCCAGCGCCCAAACAGGGATATCTGAAGCTTTCTTT; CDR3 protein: CASAQTGISEAFF
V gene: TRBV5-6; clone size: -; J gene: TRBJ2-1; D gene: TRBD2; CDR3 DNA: TGTGCCAGCAGCCAAGCGGGGGGCCGGACCACCTACAATGAGCAGTTCTTC; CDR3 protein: CASSQAGGRTTYNEQFF
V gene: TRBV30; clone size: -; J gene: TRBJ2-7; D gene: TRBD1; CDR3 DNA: TGTGCCTGGAGCGGACAGGGATACGAGCAGTACTTC; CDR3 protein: CAWSGQGYEQYF
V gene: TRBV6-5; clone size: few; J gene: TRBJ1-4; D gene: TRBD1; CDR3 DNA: TGTGCCAGCAGGCCGACAGGGCGGAATGAAAAACTGTTTTTT; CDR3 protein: CASRPTGRNEKLFF
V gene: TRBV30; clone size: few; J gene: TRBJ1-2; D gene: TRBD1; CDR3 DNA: TGTGCCTGGAGTGGACGCCGCTCCGGGACAGGGGGTCACTATGGCTACACCTTC; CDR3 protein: CAWSGRRSGTGGHYGYTF
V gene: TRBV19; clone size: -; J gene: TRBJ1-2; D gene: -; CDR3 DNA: TGTGCCAGTAGTTCCTTGGGGGCAGAGGGCTACACCTTC; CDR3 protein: CASSSLGAEGYTF
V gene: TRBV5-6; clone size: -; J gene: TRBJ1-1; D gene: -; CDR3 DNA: TGTGCCAGCAGCTTGTCGCACAGGAGATATAGCACTGAAGCTTTCTTT; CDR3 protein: CASSLSHRRYSTEAFF
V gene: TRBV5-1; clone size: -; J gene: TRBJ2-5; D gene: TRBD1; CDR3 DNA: TGCGCCAGCAGCTTGGAGCAGGGGGCACGGGAGACCCAGTACTTC; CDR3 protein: CASSLEQGARETQYF
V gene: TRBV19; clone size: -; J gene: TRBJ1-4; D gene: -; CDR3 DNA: TGTGCCAGTAGTTCTTCGACAGCCTACACAACTAATGAAAAACTGTTTTTT; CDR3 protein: CASSSSTAYTTNEKLFF
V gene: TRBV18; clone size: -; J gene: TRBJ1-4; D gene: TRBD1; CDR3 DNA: TGTGCCAGCTCACCACCGGGGACAGTGAATGAAAAACTGTTTTTT; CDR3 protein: CASSPPGTVNEKLFF
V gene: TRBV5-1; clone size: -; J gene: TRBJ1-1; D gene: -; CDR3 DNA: TGCGCCAGCAGCTTGGGTAGCAGGGCGGACACTGAAGCTTTCTTT; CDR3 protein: CASSLGSRADTEAFF
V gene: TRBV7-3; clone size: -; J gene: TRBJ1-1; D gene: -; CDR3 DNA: TGTGCCAGCAGCCCAAGCCCCGGGGGTGAAGCTTTCTTT; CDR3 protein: CASSPSPGGEAFF
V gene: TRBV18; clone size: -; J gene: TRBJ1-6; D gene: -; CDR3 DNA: TGTGCCAGCTCACTCTCTCAGGGGTCCAGGAATTCACCCCTCCACTTT; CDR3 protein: CASSLSQGSRNSPLHF
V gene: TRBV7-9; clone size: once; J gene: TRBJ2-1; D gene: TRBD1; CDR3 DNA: TGTGCCAGCAGCTTAGATCAGGGGGTTGGAGCCAATGAGCAGTTCTTC; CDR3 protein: CASSLDQGVGANEQFF
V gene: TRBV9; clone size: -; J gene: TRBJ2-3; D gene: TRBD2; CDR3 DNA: TGTGCCAGCCGCCCCCCTAGCGGGGCCGGAGATACGCAGTATTTT; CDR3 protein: CASRPPSGAGDTQYF
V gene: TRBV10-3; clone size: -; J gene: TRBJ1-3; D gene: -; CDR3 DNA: TGTGCCATCAGTGACCAGGGAAACACCATATATTTT; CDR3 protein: CAISDQGNTIYF
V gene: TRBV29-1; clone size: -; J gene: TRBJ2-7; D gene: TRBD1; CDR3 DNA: TGCAGCGTTCCCGAGGGGGCAGGCGGCAACGAGCAGTACTTC; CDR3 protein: CSVPEGAGGNEQYF
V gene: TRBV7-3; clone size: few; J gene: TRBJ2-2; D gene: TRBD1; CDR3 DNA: TGTGCCAGTAAAGGGGGCCCGGGGACCGGGGAGCTGTTTTTT; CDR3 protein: CASKGGPGTGELFF
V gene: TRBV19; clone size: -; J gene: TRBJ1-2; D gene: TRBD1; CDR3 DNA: TGTGCCAGTAGTATCCCGACAGGGGTTAACTATGGCTACACCTTC; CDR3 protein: CASSIPTGVNYGYTF
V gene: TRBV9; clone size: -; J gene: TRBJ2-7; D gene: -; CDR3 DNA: TGTGCCAGCAGCGTAGGGGCCGGGGACACTACCTACGAGCAGTACTTC; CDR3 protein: CASSVGAGDTTYEQYF
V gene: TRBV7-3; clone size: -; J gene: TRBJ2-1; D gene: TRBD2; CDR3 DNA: TGTGCCAGCAGCCCCATTGGGACTAGCGGGAGGTCAAATGAGCAGTTCTTC; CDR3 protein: CASSPIGTSGRSNEQFF
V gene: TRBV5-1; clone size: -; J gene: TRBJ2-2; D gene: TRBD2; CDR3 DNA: TGCGCCAGCAGCAGGGGGACTAGCGACACCGGGGAGCTGTTTTTT; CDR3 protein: CASSRGTSDTGELFF
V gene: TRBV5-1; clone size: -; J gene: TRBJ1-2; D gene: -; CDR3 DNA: TGCGCCAGCAGCCCAAGGGAGGGCGCTAACTATGGCTACACCTTC; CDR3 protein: CASSPREGANYGYTF
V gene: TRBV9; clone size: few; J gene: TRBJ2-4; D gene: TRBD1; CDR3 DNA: TGTGCCAGCAGCCGTCGGACAGGGGGCAGTTGGGGGGACATTCAGTACTTC; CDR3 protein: CASSRRTGGSWGDIQYF
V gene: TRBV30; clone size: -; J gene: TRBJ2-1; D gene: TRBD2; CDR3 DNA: TGTGCCTGGAGCCCTACTCGACTAGCGGGGGGCCCTGGCCCCGGCAATGAGCAGTTCTTC; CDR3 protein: CAWSPTRLAGGPGPGNEQFF
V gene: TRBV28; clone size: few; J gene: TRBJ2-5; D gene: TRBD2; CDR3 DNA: TGTGCCAGCAGTTTTCTAGCGGGGTTGGGAGAGACCCAGTACTTC; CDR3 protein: CASSFLAGLGETQYF
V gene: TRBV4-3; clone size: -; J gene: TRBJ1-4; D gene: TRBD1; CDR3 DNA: TGCGCCAGCAGCCAAGAAGGGGGCAGGGTCGAACTGTTTTTT; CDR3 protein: CASSQEGGRVELFF
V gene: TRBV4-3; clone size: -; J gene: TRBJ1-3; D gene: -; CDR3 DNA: TGCGCCAGCAGCCAAGATCTGAGGCGGGGAAACACCATATATTTT; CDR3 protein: CASSQDLRRGNTIYF
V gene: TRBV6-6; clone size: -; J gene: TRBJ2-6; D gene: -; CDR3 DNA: TGTGCCAGCAGTTATACAGGGCTCGGGGCCAACGTCCTGACTTTC; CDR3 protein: CASSYTGLGANVLTF
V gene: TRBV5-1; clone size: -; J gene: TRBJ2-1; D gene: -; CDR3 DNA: TGCGCCAGCAAGTACTCCTCAGCGGCTATGTTCAGTGAGCAGTTCTTC; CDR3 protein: CASKYSSAAMFSEQFF
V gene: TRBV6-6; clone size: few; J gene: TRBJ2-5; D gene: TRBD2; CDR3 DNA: TGTGCCAGCCGGGGGGGCCAAGAGACCCAGTACTTC; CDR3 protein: CASRGGQETQYF
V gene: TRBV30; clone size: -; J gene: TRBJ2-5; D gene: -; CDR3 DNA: TGTGCCTGGAGTACACCTAGGGGGCAAGAGACCCAGTACTTC; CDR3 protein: CAWSTPRGQETQYF
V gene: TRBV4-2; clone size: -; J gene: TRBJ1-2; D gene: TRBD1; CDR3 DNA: TGTGCCAGCAGCCTAGGACAGGGGGCGAAAGAAGGCTACACCTTC; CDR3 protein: CASSLGQGAKEGYTF